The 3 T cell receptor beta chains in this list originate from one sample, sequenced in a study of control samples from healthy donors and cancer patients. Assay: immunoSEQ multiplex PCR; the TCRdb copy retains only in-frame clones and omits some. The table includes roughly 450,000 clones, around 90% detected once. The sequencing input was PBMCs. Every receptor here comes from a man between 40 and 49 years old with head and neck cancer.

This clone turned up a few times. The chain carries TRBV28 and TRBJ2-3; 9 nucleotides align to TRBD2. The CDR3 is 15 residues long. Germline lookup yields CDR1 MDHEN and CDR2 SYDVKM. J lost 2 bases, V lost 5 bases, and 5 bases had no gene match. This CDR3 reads CASSKAGGHTDTQYF. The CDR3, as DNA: TGTGCCAGCAGTAAAGCGGGGGGACACACAGATACGCAGTATTTT.

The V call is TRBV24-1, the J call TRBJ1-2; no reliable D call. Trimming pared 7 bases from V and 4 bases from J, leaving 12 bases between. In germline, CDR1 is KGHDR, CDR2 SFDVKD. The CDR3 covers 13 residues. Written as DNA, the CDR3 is TGTGCCACCAGCCGAACAGAGGTCTATGGCTACACCTTC. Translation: CATSRTEVYGYTF.

The CDR3 DNA is TGCGCCAGCAGCCCCGGGTTGACCGGGGAGCTGTTTTTT. It is translated as CASSPGLTGELFF. V usage is TRBV5-1 and J usage is TRBJ2-2; no definite D call. Trimming removed 4 bases from V and 5 bases from J, with 9 bases in between. The CDR3 runs 13 residues. CDR1 and CDR2 (germline): SGHRS, YFSETQ.